Below are 18 T cell receptor beta chains sequenced from a single sample in a study of kidney transplant recipient with SARS-CoV-2 infection. TCRdb re-analysed the reads in MiXCR, keeping a single row per CDR3 protein. The top ten hold less than 8.5% of the sample, which has about 250,000 distinct CDR3 sequences, 25% to 30% seen once. The sample in question was a blood sample, obtained at baseline and around day 120 from a kidney transplant recipient. The receptors stem from a male patient between 25 and 39 years old who had COVID-19 and was a kidney transplant recipient. The graft donor may be the source of some T cells.

This clonotype was recorded many times. The chain employs TRBV7-8 and TRBJ1-6, with a weak D call TRBD1 (5 bases). CDR1 is SGHVS, CDR2 FQNEAQ, per germline. This CDR3 spans 14 amino acids. The V and J ends lost 5 bases and 6 bases respectively, with 11 bases between them. Written as DNA, the CDR3 is TGTGCCAGCAGCCTGGGGACCCTTAATTCACCCCTCCACTTT. Protein sequence: CASSLGTLNSPLHF.

This clonotype was counted between two and nine times. This chain connects TRBV21-1 to TRBJ2-3. TRBV21-1 is an annotated pseudogene. The CDR3 sequence is 17 residues long. CDR3 residues: CASRYRVATVMQDTQYF. The CDR3 DNA follows: TGTGCCAGCAGATATAGGGTAGCTACAGTCATGCAAGATACGCAGTATTTT.

Many counts were recorded for this clonotype. The chain combines TRBV19 with TRBJ1-2; D remains unclear. There are 15 residues in the CDR3. Germline V CDR1 and CDR2: LNHDA, SQIVND (reference sequence). V lost 6 bases and J 0 bases, leaving 14 bases between the germline ends. Here the CDR3 DNA reads TGTGCCAGTAGCCCGTGGCACCAAGCTAACTATGGCTACACCTTC. Protein: CASSPWHQANYGYTF.

The sample holds many counts of this clonotype. The chain joins TRBV12-3 or TRBV12-4 to TRBJ2-6, with a possible D match to TRBD1 (6 bases). The V end was cut by 2 bases, the J end by 0 bases, with 8 bases between. This CDR3 spans 16 amino acids. The CDR3 DNA reads as TGTGCCAGCAGTTTATTCAGGGGCTCTGGGGCCAACGTCCTGACTTTC. As protein: CASSLFRGSGANVLTF.

This clonotype was seen a handful of times. V and J are TRBV3-1 and TRBJ1-4, with a weak D call TRBD1 (6 bases). The germline V and J ends were trimmed by 4 bases and 8 bases, with 14 bases remaining between them. The CDR3 totals 14 residues. Germline V gives CDR1 LGHDT, CDR2 YNNKEL (reference sequence). CDR3 sequence: CASSLQGGGEKLFF. The CDR3 DNA reads as TGTGCCAGCAGCCTACAGGGTGGCGGGGAAAAACTGTTTTTT.

Turning to this clonotype: With a much larger clone just one base away, this may be a read error. The rearrangement joins TRBV10-1 to TRBJ1-2; D unresolved. CDR1 is WNHNN and CDR2 is SYGVQD in the germline V gene (reference sequence). This CDR3 comprises 17 residues. The chain's CDR3 is CASSVEVRSRKTYGYAF. The CDR3 DNA reads TGCGCCAGCAGTGTCGAGGTAAGATCGCGAAAGACCTATGGCTACGCCTTC.

This clonotype was picked up many times. The chain is built from TRBV4-1 and TRBJ2-5; TRBD2 might be the D (6 bases). This CDR3 region has 14 residues. Germline values: CDR1 MGHRA, CDR2 YSYEKL. The V gene lost 1 base and the J gene lost 5 bases, with 11 bases spanning the gap. CDR3: CASSQGTGEETQYF. CDR3 DNA sequence: TGCGCCAGCAGCCAAGGAACGGGGGAGGAGACCCAGTACTTC.

This clonotype was counted at least ten times. V is TRBV9 and J is TRBJ1-2, with D unclear. Germline V gene sequence: CDR1 SGDLS, CDR2 YYNGEE. V lost 7 bases and J 4 bases, leaving 23 bases between the germline ends. The CDR3 consists of 16 residues. This chain's CDR3 is CASGGPYSRKTYGYTF. CDR3 nucleotides: TGTGCCAGCGGTGGACCGTACTCAAGAAAGACCTATGGCTACACCTTC.

With regard to this clonotype: A much larger clone is a single base away; this may be a read error. The chain employs TRBV4-2 and TRBJ2-7, with 10 bases matching TRBD2. The V gene's germline CDR1 is LGHNA and CDR2 YNFKEQ. The CDR3 has 15 amino acids. CDR3 coding DNA: TGTGCCGGCAGCCAAGAGCGGGGGGGTCCCTACGAGCAGTACTTC. Amino acids: CAGSQERGGPYEQYF.

A remark on this clonotype: A much larger clone sits a single nucleotide away, making a read error possible. The rearrangement uses TRBV18 and TRBJ1-4, with D uncertain. V was pared by 8 bases and J by 8 bases, with 15 bases between. Germline assignment: CDR1 KGHSH and CDR2 LQKENI. The CDR3 length is 13 residues. This CDR3 is CASPLDSDEKLFF. The CDR3 DNA reads as TGTGCCAGCCCTCTTGACTCTGACGAAAAACTGTTTTTT.

Notes on this clonotype: A read error may be the cause here, since a much bigger clone is one base away. The V call is TRBV6-5, the J call TRBJ2-7; 8 bases line up with TRBD1. CDR3 size: 15 residues. CDR1 is MNHEY, CDR2 SVGAGI, per germline. The CDR3 protein is CDSSYSTGQGYEQYF. The CDR3 region has the DNA TGTGACAGCAGTTACTCGACAGGACAGGGCTACGAGCAGTACTTC.

Remarks on this clonotype: The junction does not match germline at one end; this may be a read error. The chain is built from TRBV7-9 and TRBJ2-1; no definite D call. The CDR3 is 13 amino acids. CDR1 and CDR2 (germline): SEHNR, FQNEAQ (reference sequence). The CDR3 protein is CTSSLASYNEQFF. The CDR3, as DNA: TGTACCAGCAGCTTAGCTAGCTACAATGAGCAGTTCTTC.

Concerning this clonotype itself: Just one base apart from a much larger clone, this may be a read error. V usage is TRBV27 and J usage is TRBJ2-5; 11 positions match TRBD2. The CDR3 totals 16 residues. The germline gives CDR1 MNHEY, CDR2 SMNVEV (reference sequence). CDR3 DNA: TGTGTCAGCAGTTTATTCCCTAGCGGGAGGTCAGAGACCCAGTACTTC. It translates to CVSSLFPSGRSETQYF.

This clonotype was recorded at least ten times. This sequence joins TRBV27 and TRBJ1-6; the D gene is possibly TRBD1 (5 bases). The germline gives CDR1 MNHEY, CDR2 SMNVEV (reference sequence). V was clipped by 6 bases and J by 0 bases, with 12 bases between them. The CDR3 has 16 residues. For the CDR3, the DNA is TGTGCCAGCAGACTGACAGATAGCTCCTATAATTCACCCCTCCACTTT. Protein product: CASRLTDSSYNSPLHF.

This clonotype is labeled medium-sized. The chain recombines TRBV18 with TRBJ2-7, with no clear D. The CDR3 is made up of 11 amino acids. Per the germline V gene, CDR1 is KGHSH and CDR2 is LQKENI. V was pared by 3 bases and J by 4 bases, with 4 bases between. The CDR3 loop reads CASSPAYEQYF. The CDR3 nucleotides are TGTGCCAGCTCACCCGCTTACGAGCAGTACTTC.

This clonotype was found a few times. V gene TRBV19 combines with J gene TRBJ2-5; TRBD2 is a possible D gene (5 bases). CDR3 size: 14 residues. The ends were cut back, 7 bases at V and 6 bases at J, with 18 bases in the middle. From germline, CDR1 is LNHDA and CDR2 SQIVND (reference sequence). This CDR3 reads CASTHKAGGKTQYF. The CDR3 DNA follows: TGTGCCAGTACCCATAAGGCGGGTGGAAAGACCCAGTACTTC.

The sample holds many counts of this clonotype. This chain joins TRBV7-2 and TRBJ2-7; 8 bases are a match to TRBD1. Trimming cost V 2 bases and J 7 bases; bases outside gene matches: 7. This CDR3 spans 14 amino acids. CDR1 is SGHTA and CDR2 is FQGNSA in the germline V gene. CDR3 sequence reads: CASSLRQGAIEQYF. CDR3 bases: TGTGCCAGCAGCTTACGTCAGGGGGCGATTGAGCAGTACTTC.

Details on this clonotype: A single base separates this from a much larger clone, so it may be a read error. The gene calls are TRBV11-2 and TRBJ1-2; no reliable D call. Deletions cut 5 bases from V and 4 bases from J, with 23 bases between. Looked up from germline, CDR1 is SGHAT and CDR2 is FQNNGV. This CDR3 contains 17 residues. CDR3 nucleotide sequence: TGTGCCAGCAGCCGTATCAAAACAAGCAGAAAGACCTATGGCTACACCTTC. It yields the protein CASSRIKTSRKTYGYTF.